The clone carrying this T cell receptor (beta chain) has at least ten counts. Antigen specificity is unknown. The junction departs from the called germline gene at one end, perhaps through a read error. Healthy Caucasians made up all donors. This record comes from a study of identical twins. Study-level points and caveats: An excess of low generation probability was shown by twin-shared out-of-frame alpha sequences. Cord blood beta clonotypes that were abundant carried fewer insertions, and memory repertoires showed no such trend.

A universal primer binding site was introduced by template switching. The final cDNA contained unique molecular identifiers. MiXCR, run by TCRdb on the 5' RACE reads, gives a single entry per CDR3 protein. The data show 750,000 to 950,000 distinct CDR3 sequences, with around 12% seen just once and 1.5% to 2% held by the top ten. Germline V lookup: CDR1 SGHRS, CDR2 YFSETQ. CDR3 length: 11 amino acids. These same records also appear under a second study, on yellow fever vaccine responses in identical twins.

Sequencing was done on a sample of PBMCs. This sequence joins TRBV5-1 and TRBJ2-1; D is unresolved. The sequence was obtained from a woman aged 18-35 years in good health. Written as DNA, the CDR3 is TGTGCCAGCAGCTTATACAATGAGCAGTTCTTC. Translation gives CASSLYNEQFF.